Presented here are 7 T cell receptor beta chains from one specimen sequenced in a study of cytotoxic CD8 clonotypes in ibrutinib-treated CLL. The assay was immunoSEQ multiplex PCR, and TCRdb's table has in-frame clones only and misses some. This sample yields tens of thousands of clones, of which 70% to 90% are seen a single time; around 36% belongs to the top ten. Sequencing used PBMCs, obtained after 24 months of ibrutinib treatment. The receptors were gathered from a human donor with chronic lymphocytic leukemia.

The genes are TRBV7-6 and TRBJ1-5; the match to TRBD1 covers 10 bases. This CDR3 region has 16 residues. V shed 1 base and J 6 bases; nucleotides not matched to a gene: 6. Germline V gene lookup returns CDR1 SGHVS and CDR2 FNYEAQ. This CDR3 is CASSLGPGTGVQPQHF. Written as DNA, the CDR3 is TGTGCCAGCAGCTTAGGCCCCGGGACAGGGGTTCAGCCCCAGCATTTT.

The V gene is TRBV7-3, the J gene TRBJ2-3; TRBD2 aligns across 11 bases. CDR3 size: 16 residues. Germline values: CDR1 SGHTA, CDR2 FQGTGA. V shed 5 bases and J 8 bases; nucleotides not matched to a gene: 12. CDR3 protein: CASSPRTSGLGATQYF. The CDR3 DNA reads TGTGCCAGCAGCCCGCGGACTAGCGGGTTGGGGGCTACGCAGTATTTT.

The CDR3 region is CASSGGDDLNTEAFF. Here the CDR3 DNA reads TGTGCCAGCAGTGGCGGCGACGATCTGAACACTGAAGCTTTCTTT. V and J are TRBV2 and TRBJ1-1, with no clear D. V was trimmed by 4 bases and J by 0 bases, leaving 12 bases between them. Germline CDR1 SNHLY, CDR2 FYNNEI. The CDR3 sequence is 15 residues long.

The chain uses TRBV4-3 and TRBJ1-5, with D unresolved. The germline CDR1 and CDR2 sequences are LGHNA and YSLEER. V gave up 0 bases and J gave up 0 bases, with 3 bases separating them. This CDR3 contains 14 residues. The CDR3 loop is CASSQEFSNQPQHF. The CDR3, as DNA: TGCGCCAGCAGCCAAGAATTTAGCAATCAGCCCCAGCATTTT.

The chain combines TRBV6-6 with TRBJ2-3, with 10 bases matching TRBD2. V was clipped by 4 bases and J by 0 bases; unmatched bases: 1. CDR3 length: 15 amino acids. Germline CDR1 and CDR2: MNHNY and SVGAGI (reference sequence). The CDR3 nucleotides are TGTGCCAGCAGTTGGACTAGCGGTAGCACAGATACGCAGTATTTT. This codes for CASSWTSGSTDTQYF.

The chain employs TRBV11-2 and TRBJ1-1; D possibly corresponds to TRBD1 (5 bases). Germline V CDR1 and CDR2: SGHAT, FQNNGV. V lost 0 bases, J lost 5 bases, and 13 bases lay in between. This CDR3 comprises 15 residues. DNA for the CDR3: TGTGCCAGCAGCTTAGATCTTGGGGGGGGAACTGAAGCTTTCTTT. It is translated as CASSLDLGGGTEAFF.

This clone was counted a single time. The rearrangement uses TRBV15 and TRBJ1-2; TRBD1 matches at 7 bases. CDR3 length: 18 residues. With V trimmed by 2 bases and J by 3 bases, 15 bases remained unmatched. Per the germline V gene, CDR1 is LNHNV and CDR2 is YYDKDF (reference sequence). The CDR3 coding sequence is TGTGCCACCAGCAGACTCCCGACAGGGAGGCTTCTAGACTATGGCTACACCTTC. As protein: CATSRLPTGRLLDYGYTF.